The clone carrying this TCR beta chain appeared many times. The sample is drawn from a study of regulatory T cells in long-lasting Graves disease. Background on the study: Patients newly diagnosed with Graves' had been on antithyroid drugs for under 3 months.

Time point reported: newly diagnosed GD, antithyroid drugs for less than 3 months. Construction of the TCR library relied on RNA isolated from PBMCs. It was by American Thyroid Association guidelines that Graves' disease was diagnosed. With iRepertoire HTBI primers and Arm-PCR of CDR3 regions, TCR beta libraries were built. TCRdb independently ran MiXCR on the multiplex PCR reads; one entry per CDR3 protein. In the table there are around 420,000 distinct CDR3 sequences, about 14% of which are singletons. This receptor was taken from a female donor with Graves disease. The starting material was peripheral blood mononuclear cells (PBMCs), obtained at new diagnosis, from a patient treated with antithyroid drugs.

In DNA form, the CDR3 reads TGTGCCAGCAGTAGGGCAGGGGGAGGCAATCAGCCCCAGCATTTT. Its translation: CASSRAGGGNQPQHF. The chain joins TRBV12-3 or TRBV12-4 to TRBJ1-5; TRBD1 matches 7 bases. Trimming took 5 bases from V and 2 from J; bases not matched to a gene: 6. There are 15 residues in the CDR3.